The 9 T cell receptor beta chains below were found in one sample sequenced in a study of T cells after yellow fever vaccination. One entry per CDR3 protein results from TCRdb running MiXCR on the 5' RACE reads. Of about 320,000 distinct CDR3 sequences in the sample, over 3.5% were seen once. The sample was PBMCs, taken 15 days after the yellow fever booster vaccination. Source of these receptors: a man younger than 30 who received the YFV17D yellow fever vaccine.

The chain employs TRBV20-1 and TRBJ1-2, with 10 bases aligning to TRBD1. The CDR3 loop spans 13 amino acids. J was trimmed by 5 bases and V by 3 bases; bases with no gene match: 3. Germline V lookup: CDR1 DFQATT, CDR2 SNEGSKA (reference sequence). The CDR3 coding sequence is TGCAGTGCTAGGTGGACAGGGGGATATGGCTACACCTTC. The encoded protein is CSARWTGGYGYTF.

This clonotype was seen at least ten times. The CDR3 sequence is CASSQPSGGRYNEQFF. The CDR3, as DNA: TGTGCCAGCAGCCAACCTAGCGGGGGCCGATACAATGAGCAGTTCTTC. V usage is TRBV14 and J usage is TRBJ2-1, with 10 bases identical to TRBD2. This CDR3 has 16 residues. V dropped 2 bases and J dropped 4; count of bases not matched to a gene: 5. The germline gives CDR1 SGHDN, CDR2 FVKESK. The full variable domain, rest sourced from reference TRBV14 and TRBJ2-1, is EAGVTQFPSHSVIEKGQTVTLRCDPISGHDNLYWYRRVMGKEIKFLLHFVKESKQDESGMPNNRFLAERTGGTYSTLKVQPAELEDSGVYFCASSQPSGGRYNEQFFGPGTRLTVL.

This clonotype appeared many times. J is TRBJ1-6 and V is TRBV5-1; 7 bases line up with TRBD1. Germline V gene sequence: CDR1 SGHRS, CDR2 YFSETQ. The CDR3 runs 13 residues. V dropped 4 bases and J dropped 9; count of bases not matched to a gene: 4. CDR3 amino acids: CASSRTGSSPLHF. The CDR3, as DNA: TGCGCCAGCAGCCGGACAGGTTCTTCACCCCTCCACTTT.

This CDR3 is CASRRGYNEQFF. CDR3 DNA: TGTGCCAGCAGAAGGGGGTACAATGAGCAGTTCTTC. The genes are TRBV3-1 and TRBJ2-1; D may be TRBD1 (6 bases). The germline V gene has CDR1 LGHDT and CDR2 YNNKEL (reference sequence). CDR3 length: 12 amino acids. V lost 6 bases and J lost 4, with 7 bases in between.

This clonotype turned up a few times. The rearrangement joins TRBV10-3 to TRBJ2-7; TRBD2 is a possible D gene (6 bases). V was cut by 10 bases and J by 5 bases, with 18 bases left in between. The CDR3 loop spans 13 amino acids. Per the germline V gene, CDR1 is ENHRY and CDR2 is SYGVKD. For the CDR3, the DNA is TGTGCCACCTATACAGGCGGGATCGACGAGCAGTACTTC. Translated, it gives CATYTGGIDEQYF.

This clonotype was recorded many times. V usage is TRBV7-8 and J usage is TRBJ2-5; D is possibly TRBD2 (5 bases). Trimming stripped 6 bases from V and 4 bases from J, with 18 bases between. CDR1 is SGHVS, CDR2 FQNEAQ, per germline. The CDR3 sequence is 15 residues long. CDR3 sequence (DNA): TGTGCCAGCAGACTCCGCTGGGGAGCGAGAGAGACCCAGTACTTC. It specifies CASRLRWGARETQYF.

This chain uses TRBV19 with TRBJ2-6, with a tentative D call TRBD1 (5 bases). CDR3 length equals 15 residues. Germline lookup yields CDR1 LNHDA and CDR2 SQIVND (reference sequence). V was shortened by 2 bases and J by 2 bases, with 7 bases between the two germline ends. The DNA for the CDR3 is TGTGCCAGTAGTATAATCAGGGCTGGGGCCAACGTCCTGACTTTC. The encoded protein is CASSIIRAGANVLTF.

The chain uses TRBV5-1 and TRBJ2-3; tentative D call: TRBD2 (7 bases). Trimming took 4 bases from V and 4 from J, leaving 16 bases between them. From germline, CDR1 is SGHRS and CDR2 YFSETQ. This CDR3 region has 15 residues. CDR3 amino acids: CASSPHREGADTQYF. CDR3 bases: TGCGCCAGCAGCCCTCATAGGGAGGGGGCAGATACGCAGTATTTT.

This clonotype was counted ten times or more. The chain couples TRBV9 to TRBJ1-4, with TRBD1 identical over 7 bases. This CDR3 comprises 13 residues. V was pared by 3 bases and J by 8 bases, with 4 bases of the junction left unmatched. CDR1 is SGDLS, CDR2 YYNGEE, per germline. The CDR3 DNA reads as TGTGCCAGCAGCGGACAGGGCGGCGAAAAACTGTTTTTT. Residues: CASSGQGGEKLFF. The full variable domain, rest sourced from reference TRBV9 and TRBJ1-4, is DSGVTQTPKHLITATGQRVTLRCSPRSGDLSVYWYQQSLDQGLQFLIQYYNGEERAKGNILERFSAQQFPDLHSELNLSSLELGDSALYFCASSGQGGEKLFFGSGTQLSVL.